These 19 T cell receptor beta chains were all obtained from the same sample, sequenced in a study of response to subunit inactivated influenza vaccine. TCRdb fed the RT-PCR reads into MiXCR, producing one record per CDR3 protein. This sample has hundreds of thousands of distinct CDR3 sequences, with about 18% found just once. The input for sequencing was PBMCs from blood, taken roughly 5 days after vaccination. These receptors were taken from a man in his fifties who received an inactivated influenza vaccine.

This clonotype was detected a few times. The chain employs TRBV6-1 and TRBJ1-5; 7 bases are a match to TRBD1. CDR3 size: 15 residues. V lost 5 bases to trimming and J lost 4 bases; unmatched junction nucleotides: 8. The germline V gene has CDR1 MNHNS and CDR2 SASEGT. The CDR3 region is CASSRQGLENQPQHF. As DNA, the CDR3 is TGTGCCAGCAGTCGACAGGGTTTGGAGAATCAGCCCCAGCATTTT.

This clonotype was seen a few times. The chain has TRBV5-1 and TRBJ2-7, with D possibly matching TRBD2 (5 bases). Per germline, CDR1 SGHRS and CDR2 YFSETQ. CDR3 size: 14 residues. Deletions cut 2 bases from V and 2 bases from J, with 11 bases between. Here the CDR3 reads CASSFISGPYEQYF. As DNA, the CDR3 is TGCGCCAGCAGCTTTATCAGCGGACCCTACGAGCAGTACTTC.

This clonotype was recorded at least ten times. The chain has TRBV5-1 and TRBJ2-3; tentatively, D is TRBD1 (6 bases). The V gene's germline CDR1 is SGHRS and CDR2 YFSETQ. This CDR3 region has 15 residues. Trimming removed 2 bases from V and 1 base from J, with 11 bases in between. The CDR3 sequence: CASSLGDIRTDTQYF. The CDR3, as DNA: TGCGCCAGCAGCTTAGGGGACATCCGCACAGATACGCAGTATTTT. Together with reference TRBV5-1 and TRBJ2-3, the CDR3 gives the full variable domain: KAGVTQTPRYLIKTRGQQVTLSCSPISGHRSVSWYQQTPGQGLQFLFEYFSETQRNKGNFPGRFSGRQFSNSRSEMNVSTLELGDSALYLCASSLGDIRTDTQYFGPGTRLTVL.

CDR3 sequence reads: CASSPVPPSTDTQYF. Here the CDR3 DNA reads TGTGCCAGCAGCCCCGTGCCACCTAGCACAGATACGCAGTATTTT. The chain recombines TRBV7-2 with TRBJ2-3; no clear D. The CDR3 totals 15 residues. CDR1 and CDR2 from the germline V gene are SGHTA and FQGNSA. V was pared by 5 bases and J by 0 bases, with 12 bases between.

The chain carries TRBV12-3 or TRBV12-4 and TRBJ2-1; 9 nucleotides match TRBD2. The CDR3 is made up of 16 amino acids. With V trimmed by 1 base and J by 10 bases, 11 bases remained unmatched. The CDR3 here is CASSLGTSAYQEEQFF. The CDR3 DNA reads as TGTGCCAGCAGTTTAGGGACTAGCGCCTACCAGGAGGAGCAGTTCTTC.

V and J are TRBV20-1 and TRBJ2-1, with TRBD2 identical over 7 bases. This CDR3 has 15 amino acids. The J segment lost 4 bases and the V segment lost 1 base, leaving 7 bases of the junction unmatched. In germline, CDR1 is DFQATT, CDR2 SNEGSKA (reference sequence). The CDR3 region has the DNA TGCAGTGCTAGAGGCAGTAGCGGGCTATACAATGAGCAGTTCTTC. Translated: CSARGSSGLYNEQFF.

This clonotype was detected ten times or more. The CDR3 region is CSPAKLLGNQPQHF. CDR3 DNA: TGCAGTCCAGCTAAATTGCTTGGCAATCAGCCCCAGCATTTT. This chain uses TRBV20-1 with TRBJ1-5, with D unresolved. V was shortened by 8 bases and J by 2 bases, with 16 bases between the two germline ends. The germline CDR1 and CDR2 sequences are DFQATT and SNEGSKA (reference sequence). This CDR3 is 14 amino acids long.

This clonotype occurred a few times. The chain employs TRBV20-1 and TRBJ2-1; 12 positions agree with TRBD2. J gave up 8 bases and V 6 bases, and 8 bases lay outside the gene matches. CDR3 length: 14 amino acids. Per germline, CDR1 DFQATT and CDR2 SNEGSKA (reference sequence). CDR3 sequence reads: CSAGGLAGRDEQFF. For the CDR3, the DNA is TGCAGTGCAGGGGGACTAGCGGGTCGGGATGAGCAGTTCTTC.

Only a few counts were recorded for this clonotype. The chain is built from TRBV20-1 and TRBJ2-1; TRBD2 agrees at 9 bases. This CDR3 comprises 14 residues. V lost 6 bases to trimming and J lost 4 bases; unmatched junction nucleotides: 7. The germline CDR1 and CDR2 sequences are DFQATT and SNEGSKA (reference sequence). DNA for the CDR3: TGCAGTGCCCTTCTAGCGGGACGGTACAATGAGCAGTTCTTC. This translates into CSALLAGRYNEQFF.

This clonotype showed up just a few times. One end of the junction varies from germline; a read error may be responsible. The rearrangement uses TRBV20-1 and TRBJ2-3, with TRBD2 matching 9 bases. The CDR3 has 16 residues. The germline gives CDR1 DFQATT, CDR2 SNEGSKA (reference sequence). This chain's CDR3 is CSAREDASGILGTQYF. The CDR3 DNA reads TGCAGTGCAAGAGAGGACGCTAGCGGGATACTTGGTACGCAGTATTTT.

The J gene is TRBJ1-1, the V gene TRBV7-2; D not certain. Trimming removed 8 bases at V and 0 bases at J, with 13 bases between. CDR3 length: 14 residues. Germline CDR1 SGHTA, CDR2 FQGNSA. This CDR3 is CASRLVFMNTEAFF. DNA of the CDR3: TGTGCCAGCCGACTCGTTTTTATGAACACTGAAGCTTTCTTT.

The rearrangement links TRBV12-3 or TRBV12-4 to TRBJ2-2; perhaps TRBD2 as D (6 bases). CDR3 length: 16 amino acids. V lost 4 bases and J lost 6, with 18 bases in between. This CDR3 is CASSYTGTRWAGELFF. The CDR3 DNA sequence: TGTGCCAGCAGTTACACCGGGACTCGGTGGGCCGGGGAGCTGTTTTTT.

CDR3 in DNA: TGCAGTGCTAGTTCGGACAGCTATAGCAATCAGCCCCAGCATTTT. Translating it yields CSASSDSYSNQPQHF. The chain links TRBV20-1 to TRBJ1-5; TRBD1 is a possible D gene (6 bases). The CDR3 contains 15 residues. The V gene's germline CDR1 is DFQATT and CDR2 SNEGSKA (reference sequence). V shed 3 bases and J shed 0 bases, with 12 bases lying between them.

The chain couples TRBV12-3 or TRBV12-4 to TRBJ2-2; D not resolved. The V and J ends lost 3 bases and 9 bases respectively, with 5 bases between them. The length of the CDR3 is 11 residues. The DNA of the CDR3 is TGTGCCAGCAGTTTCAACCGGGAGCTGTTTTTT. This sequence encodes CASSFNRELFF.

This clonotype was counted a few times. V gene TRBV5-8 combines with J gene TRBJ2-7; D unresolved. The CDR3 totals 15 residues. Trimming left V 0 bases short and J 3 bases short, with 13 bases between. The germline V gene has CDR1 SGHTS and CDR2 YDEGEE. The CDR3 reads CASSLGLLRSYEQYF. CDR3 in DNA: TGTGCCAGCAGCTTGGGTCTGCTCAGAAGCTACGAGCAGTACTTC.

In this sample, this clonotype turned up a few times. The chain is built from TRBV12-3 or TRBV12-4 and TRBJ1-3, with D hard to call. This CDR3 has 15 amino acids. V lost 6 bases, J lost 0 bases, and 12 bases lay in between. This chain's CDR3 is CASRPSGYSGNTIYF. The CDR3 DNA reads TGTGCCAGCAGGCCATCAGGATACTCTGGAAACACCATATATTTT.

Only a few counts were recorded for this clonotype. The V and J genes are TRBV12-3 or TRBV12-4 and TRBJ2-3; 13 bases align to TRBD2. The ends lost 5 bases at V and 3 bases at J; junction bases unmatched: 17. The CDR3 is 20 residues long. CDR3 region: CASSRSRLAGGQSDTDTQYF. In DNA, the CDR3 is TGTGCCAGCAGTCGCTCCCGACTAGCGGGAGGCCAATCGGATACAGATACGCAGTATTTT.

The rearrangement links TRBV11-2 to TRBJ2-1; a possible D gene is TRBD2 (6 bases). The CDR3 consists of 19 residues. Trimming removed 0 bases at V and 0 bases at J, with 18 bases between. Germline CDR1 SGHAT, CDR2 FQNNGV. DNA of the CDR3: TGTGCCAGCAGCTTAGATCAAAATAGCGGCCCCCCCTCCTACAATGAGCAGTTCTTC. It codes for CASSLDQNSGPPSYNEQFF. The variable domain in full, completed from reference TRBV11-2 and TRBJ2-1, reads EAGVAQSPRYKIIEKRQSVAFWCNPISGHATLYWYQQILGQGPKLLIQFQNNGVVDDSQLPKDRFSAERLKGVDSTLKIQPAKLEDSAVYLCASSLDQNSGPPSYNEQFFGPGTRLTVL.

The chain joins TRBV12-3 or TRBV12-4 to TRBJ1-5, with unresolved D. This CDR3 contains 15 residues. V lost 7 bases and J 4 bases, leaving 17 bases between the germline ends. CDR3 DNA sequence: TGTGCCAGCACCCTTGACCAGCTTAGTAATCAGCCCCAGCATTTT. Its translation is CASTLDQLSNQPQHF.